Given below is one T cell receptor beta chain in context. The data stem from a study of beta chain features in type 1 diabetes. Isolated RNA was reverse transcribed in full, so expressed TCRB transcripts were sequenced. TCRdb's copy holds only in-frame clones and misses some; the assay was immunoSEQ multiplex PCR. The sample has fewer than 650,000 clones, around a sixth seen once. V lost 3 bases, J lost 5 bases, and 11 bases lay in between. This CDR3 spans 14 amino acids. CDR1 KGHSH and CDR2 LQKENI come from the germline V gene. This chain joins TRBV18 and TRBJ2-1; D unresolved. The sequenced sample consisted of naive CD4+ T cells from blood. This TCR was sampled from a man younger than 30 in good health. The CDR3 DNA reads TGTGCCAGCTCACCGGTGGCTATTAACAATGAGCAGTTCTTC. Its translation is CASSPVAINNEQFF.